Sequencing of this TCR beta chain was carried out in a study of shared clonotypes between healthy human individuals (dated by TCRdb to 2018 to 2021). Regarding the complete study: The cohort comprised two women and three men aged 18 to 49 years. To estimate repertoire size and how much clonotype sharing occurs between individuals, the study deeply sequenced the blood TCR repertoires of about 5 healthy adults. For each donor, CD4 naive and CD4 memory were each run on three plates, CD8 naive on two plates, and CD8 memory on one plate. Libraries were prepared and TCR repertoires were sequenced by different laboratories using diverse techniques, in order to increase sequencing depth and limit assay-specific biases. Between about 0.94 and 8.9 billion PBMCs per donor were obtained by leukapheresis.

For the CD8 naive samples, CD45RO-negative cells were positively selected for CCR7, yielding a CD45RA+CCR7+ population from which TemRA cells were excluded. The donors were healthy, HIV-negative adults with no recently reported acute infections or vaccinations. Only Caucasian adults living in Nashville, Tennessee, USA were represented among the donors. Blood was collected by leukapheresis, and PBMCs were isolated by Ficoll-Histopaque density gradient centrifugation and then cryopreserved in liquid nitrogen vapor phase. Analytical flow cytometry was used to check the purity and quantity of every magnetically sorted T cell population. From each sorted fraction, genomic DNA was isolated and quantified by UV absorbance on a Nanodrop 2000c. About this clone: Its antigen is still unknown. It has no much larger one-base neighbor in the sample; base qualities were not kept.

The CDR3 covers 13 residues, taking in both the cysteine and the phenylalanine. The CDR3 DNA has 39 bases and is translated from base 1. In the germline V gene (reference sequence), CDR1 corresponds to LNHNV and CDR2 to YYDKDF. Trimming at the junction amounts to 4 bases on V and 2 bases on J, and the germline ends lie 7 bases apart. The paper's findings and limits, for the study overall: Even with the large sequencing depth, rarefaction of the sorted-subset datasets indicated that sequencing was incomplete. Only blood was sampled, and tissue TCR repertoires likely differ from those in blood. Higher generation probabilities were observed for clonotypes shared by all four sorted-subset donors than for non-shared clonotypes. Across a few donors, roughly 5.4% of naive CD4, approximately 3.6% of naive CD8, under 2.5% of memory CD4, and approximately 0.4% of memory CD8 clonotypes were shared. The small number of donors limited the genetic and exposure-history diversity represented. Based on pairwise subsampling, the degree of clonotype sharing among donors was expected to be affected by sequencing depth. Estimated clonotype richness was generally larger for naive than for memory subsets.

TCR CDR3 regions were amplified from genomic DNA by multiplex PCR using the deep immunoSEQ assay. Genomic DNA extracted from each cell subset was distributed evenly over all wells of several immunoSEQ 96-well plates, and each plate served as one replicate. Each replicate PCR for sorted subsets received 200 ng genomic DNA, equal to tens of thousands of T cell genomes. Purified libraries were quantified with a Qubit 3.0 fluorometer, sized on a Bioanalyzer 2100, and re-quantified with the KAPA Library Quantification kit. A separate single-read 150-cycle Illumina NextSeq 550 flow cell was used to sequence each immunoSEQ 96-well plate. From the authors' description of their analysis: The immunoSEQ output contained only junctional sequences without quality scores, so filtering could not match that applied to full-length reads. To assign V/J genes and CDR3, sequences were annotated using PyIR, a Python wrapper for IgBLAST v1.9, with IMGT germline references. Reads were filtered out if the reads had weak V/J assignments (E-value above 1e-6), no CDR3, stop codons, out-of-frame junctions, or ambiguous translated residues. A V3J clonotype was defined by an identical inferred V gene, J gene, and CDR3 amino acid sequence. Percentage overlap between repertoires was calculated by dividing the number of shared unique clonotypes by the size of the smaller repertoire. Richness of each repertoire was evaluated using RTK rarefaction, the Chao1 estimator, and Recon v2.1 estimates of unobserved clonotypes. For all TCRbeta clonotypes obtained by the gDNA method from a handful of donors, generation probabilities were computed with OLGA. TCRdb mirrors the immuneACCESS table, restricted to in-frame sequences. Some clones are absent from its copies; in checked studies, under half trace to an unresolved V gene, and the reason for the others is unknown. V, J and clone size were drawn from that table, and D and trimming were deduced from the DNA. The sample includes 2 million or so clones, with about 95% observed a single time. The ten largest clones take up 1% to 1.3% of the sample.

The clonotype comes from a man younger than 30 in good health. The chain couples TRBV15 to TRBJ2-3, with the D gene uncertain. Source material: naive CD8+ T cells sorted from blood. The sample's cell subset or site, from its label and the paper: CD45RA+CCR7+. This receptor has the CDR3 CATSILNTDTQYF. The nucleotide sequence reads TGTGCCACCAGCATATTGAACACAGATACGCAGTATTTT.